This T cell receptor (beta chain) comes out of a study of cytomegalovirus exposure and HLA in healthy donors. For the study at large: The same platform used for the 666 first-cohort repertoires was also used for the 120 or so validation repertoires, as a later analysis reported. Study-level results: The investigators catalogued 150 to 200 TCR beta chains as cytomegalovirus-associated. The authors confirmed in vitro that a few CMV-associated chains were specific for CMV antigens.

From germline, CDR1 is SGHDN and CDR2 FVKESK. This CDR3 has 13 residues. With 1 base removed from V and 4 bases from J, the gap between germline ends came to 7 bases. As to this clone: What it binds is unknown.

Some clones are missing from TCRdb's copy, which holds only in-frame ones; the method was immunoSEQ multiplex PCR. The sample holds over 250,000 clones, just over 85% seen once. The source is a young woman in good health and CMV-seronegative. This chain uses TRBV14 with TRBJ1-1; no clear D. The sample taken for sequencing was PBMCs. The CDR3 sequence: CASSQVMATEAFF. For the CDR3, the DNA is TGTGCCAGCAGCCAAGTTATGGCCACTGAAGCTTTCTTT.